Listed below are T cell receptor beta chains from one sample, sequenced in a study of graft-versus-host responses after intestinal transplantation. The antigens of these receptors remain unknown. The repertoire was sequenced with immunoSEQ multiplex PCR; TCRdb's copy has only in-frame clones and lacks some. This table has more than 95,000 clones, approximately 90% appearing once. The sequencing used unstimulated CD4+ T cells sorted from spleen or lymph node cells, collected before intestinal transplant. The receptors originated from a human donor who received an intestinal transplant. CDR3s include the opening cysteine and the closing phenylalanine or tryptophan. Fields, in order: CDR3 protein, CDR3 DNA, D gene, J gene, clone size, V gene. The D gene is left open where the match is weak. The size field is filled for only some rows; it gives once, few, many or a size class.

CASSKSSSGNTIYF TGTGCCAGCAGCAAGAGTAGCTCTGGAAACACCATATATTTT NA TRBJ1-3 NA TRBV6-5
CASSLGTRNQETQYF TGTGCCAGCAGCCTCGGGACTAGGAACCAAGAGACCCAGTACTTC TRBD2 TRBJ2-5 NA TRBV5-4
CASSLGANTGELFF TGCGCCAGCAGCTTAGGAGCGAACACCGGGGAGCTGTTTTTT NA TRBJ2-2 NA TRBV5-1
CASSHSLPLGGVRDNSPLHF TGCGCCAGCAGCCACTCCCTCCCCTTAGGGGGGGTAAGGGATAATTCACCCCTCCACTTT NA TRBJ1-6 NA TRBV4-1
CASSEGRIGELFF TGTGCCAGCAGTGAGGGGAGAATCGGGGAGCTGTTTTTT NA TRBJ2-2 NA TRBV2
CASRLKGIGELFF TGTGCAAGTCGCTTAAAGGGGATCGGGGAGCTGTTTTTT NA TRBJ2-2 NA TRBV12-2
CASSYDRGTEAFF TGTGCCAGCAGTTACGACAGGGGCACTGAAGCTTTCTTT TRBD1 TRBJ1-1 NA TRBV6-5
CASSLDPGFNEQFF TGTGCCAGCAGCTTAGATCCCGGTTTCAATGAGCAGTTCTTC NA TRBJ2-1 NA TRBV11-2
CASSGQGPPGNTIYF TGTGCCAGCTCAGGCCAGGGTCCGCCTGGAAACACCATATATTTT NA TRBJ1-3 NA TRBV18
CASIPGTGQKTQYF TGTGCCAGCATACCAGGGACAGGGCAGAAGACCCAGTACTTC TRBD1 TRBJ2-5 NA TRBV28
CAWSPRTGNTEAFF TGTGCCTGGAGCCCTAGGACAGGTAACACTGAAGCTTTCTTT TRBD1 TRBJ1-1 NA TRBV30
CASSPPSGSDNEQFF TGCGCCAGCAGCCCACCTAGCGGGAGCGACAATGAGCAGTTCTTC TRBD2 TRBJ2-1 NA TRBV5-1
CASSSWTGGMGNTIYF TGTGCCAGCAGCTCCTGGACAGGGGGCATGGGAAACACCATATATTTT TRBD1 TRBJ1-3 NA TRBV7-8
CASSFWQGDWTSEAFF TGTGCCAGCAGTTTTTGGCAGGGTGATTGGACAAGTGAAGCTTTCTTT NA TRBJ1-1 NA TRBV27
CASSTQGRADYGYTF TGCGCCAGCAGCACACAGGGCCGAGCGGACTATGGCTACACCTTC NA TRBJ1-2 NA TRBV5-1
CSVDLPGGGYTF TGCAGCGTTGACTTGCCGGGAGGAGGCTACACCTTC NA TRBJ1-2 few TRBV29-1
CASSPGTVNYGYTF TGTGCCAGCAGTCCCGGGACAGTTAACTATGGCTACACCTTC TRBD1 TRBJ1-2 NA TRBV14